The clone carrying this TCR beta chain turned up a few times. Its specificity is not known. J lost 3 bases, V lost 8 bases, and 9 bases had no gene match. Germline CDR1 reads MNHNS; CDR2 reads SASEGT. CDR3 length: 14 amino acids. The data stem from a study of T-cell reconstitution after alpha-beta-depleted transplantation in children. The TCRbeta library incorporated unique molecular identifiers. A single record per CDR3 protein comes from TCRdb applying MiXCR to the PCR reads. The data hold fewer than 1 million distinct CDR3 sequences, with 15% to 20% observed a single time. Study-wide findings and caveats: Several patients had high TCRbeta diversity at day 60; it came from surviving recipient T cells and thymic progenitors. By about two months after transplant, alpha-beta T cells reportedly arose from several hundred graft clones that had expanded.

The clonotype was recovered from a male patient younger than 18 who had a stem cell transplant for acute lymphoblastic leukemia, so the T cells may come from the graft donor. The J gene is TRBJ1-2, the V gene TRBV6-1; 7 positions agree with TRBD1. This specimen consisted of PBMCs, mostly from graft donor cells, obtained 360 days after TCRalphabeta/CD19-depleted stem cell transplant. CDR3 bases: TGTGCCAGCTCCCGCCGGGACAGAGACTATGGCTACACCTTC. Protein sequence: CASSRRDRDYGYTF.